Shown below are 19 T cell receptor beta chains from a single sample sequenced in a study of T cells after yellow fever vaccination. TCRdb re-analysed the 5' RACE reads in MiXCR, keeping a single row per CDR3 protein. The data show around 310,000 distinct CDR3 sequences, around 4.3% seen once. The specimen comprised PBMCs, sampled 15 days after the yellow fever booster vaccination. These receptors all stem from a man younger than 35 who received the YFV17D yellow fever vaccine.

This clonotype came up many times. The V and J genes are TRBV6-6 and TRBJ2-2; no definite D call. Trimming pared 5 bases from V and 2 bases from J, leaving 12 bases between. Germline V CDR1 and CDR2: MNHNY, SVGAGI (reference sequence). The CDR3 has 15 amino acids. In DNA form, the CDR3 reads TGTGCCAGCAGTGGTCGCGCAGCCAACACCGGGGAGCTGTTTTTT. Residues: CASSGRAANTGELFF.

This clonotype was recorded at least ten times. The chain joins TRBV12-3 or TRBV12-4 to TRBJ2-2, with TRBD1 as a possible D gene (6 bases). The CDR3 spans 14 residues. With 6 bases removed from V and 6 bases from J, the gap between germline ends came to 14 bases. The CDR3 sequence is CASRHGQHPGELFF. The CDR3, as DNA: TGTGCCAGCAGGCACGGACAGCACCCCGGGGAGCTGTTTTTT.

A note on this clonotype: This may stem from a read error, because a much larger clone lies one nucleotide away. This sequence joins TRBV29-1 and TRBJ1-2, with no clear D. This CDR3 has 9 amino acids. Germline assignment: CDR1 SQVTM and CDR2 ANQGSEA. V lost 4 bases and J lost 7, with 4 bases in between. The CDR3 spells CSVVGGYTF. CDR3 nucleotide sequence: TGCAGCGTTGTAGGTGGCTACACCTTC. Complete variable domain (other parts from reference TRBV29-1 and TRBJ1-2): SAVISQKPSRDICQRGTSLTIQCQVDSQVTMMFWYRQQPGQSLTLIATANQGSEATYESGFVIDKFPISRPNLTFSTLTVSNMSPEDSSIYLCSVVGGYTFGSGTRLTVV.

The rearrangement links TRBV12-3 or TRBV12-4 to TRBJ1-4; D is unclear. The germline V and J ends were trimmed by 3 bases and 6 bases, with 11 bases remaining between them. This CDR3 spans 14 amino acids. The DNA of the CDR3 is TGTGCCAGCAGTTTCGCCGCCTTCGATGAAAAACTGTTTTTT. It specifies CASSFAAFDEKLFF.

This clonotype was picked up many times. The genes are TRBV12-3 or TRBV12-4 and TRBJ2-1; D gene unclear. V was cut by 8 bases and J by 1 base, with 3 bases left in between. The CDR3 has 11 amino acids. CDR3 amino acids: CASQSYNEQFF. The CDR3 coding sequence is TGTGCCAGCCAGTCCTACAATGAGCAGTTCTTC.

This clonotype occurred many times. The chain recombines TRBV10-3 with TRBJ2-3; 8 bases map to TRBD1. V trimming: 10 bases; J trimming: 6 bases; junction bases outside the gene matches: 9. Germline assignment: CDR1 ENHRY and CDR2 SYGVKD. This CDR3 is built from 13 residues. The CDR3 DNA reads as TGTGCCACCTTGGGACAGGCGGCGGATACGCAGTATTTT. This codes for CATLGQAADTQYF.

The chain carries TRBV7-2 and TRBJ1-6, with D unresolved. The CDR3 totals 12 residues. CDR1 and CDR2 from the germline V gene are SGHTA and FQGNSA. Deletions cut 5 bases from V and 11 bases from J, with 10 bases between. CDR3 sequence: CASSLPTAPLHF. The DNA of the CDR3 is TGTGCCAGCAGCCTCCCGACGGCACCCCTCCACTTT.

V usage is TRBV5-1 and J usage is TRBJ2-1; D perhaps matches TRBD1 (5 bases). This CDR3 has 14 residues. Trimming left V 0 bases short and J 6 bases short, with 10 bases between. The germline V gene has CDR1 SGHRS and CDR2 YFSETQ. CDR3 protein: CASSLGGRVNEQFF. The CDR3 nucleotides read TGCGCCAGCAGCTTGGGGGGCAGGGTCAATGAGCAGTTCTTC. The full variable domain, rest sourced from reference TRBV5-1 and TRBJ2-1, is KAGVTQTPRYLIKTRGQQVTLSCSPISGHRSVSWYQQTPGQGLQFLFEYFSETQRNKGNFPGRFSGRQFSNSRSEMNVSTLELGDSALYLCASSLGGRVNEQFFGPGTRLTVL.

The chain recombines TRBV20-1 with TRBJ2-5, with a tentative D call TRBD2 (6 bases). The CDR3 covers 15 residues. CDR1 and CDR2 (germline): DFQATT, SNEGSKA (reference sequence). The V gene lost 0 bases and the J gene lost 2 bases, with 13 bases spanning the gap. The CDR3 nucleotides are TGCAGTGCTAGAGATGTGCAGGGAGGTCAAGAGACCCAGTACTTC. Translation: CSARDVQGGQETQYF.

This clonotype was seen a few times. The chain recombines TRBV5-6 with TRBJ2-5; D unresolved. Trimming removed 4 bases at V and 2 bases at J, with 12 bases between. The CDR3 is 14 amino acids. Germline V CDR1 and CDR2: SGHDT, YYEEEE. DNA of the CDR3: TGTGCCAGCAGCCCTAGAACCACTCAAGAGACCCAGTACTTC. Its translation is CASSPRTTQETQYF.

V is TRBV10-3 and J is TRBJ2-3; 14 positions match TRBD2. Germline CDR1 is ENHRY and CDR2 is SYGVKD. J was trimmed by 3 bases and V by 5 bases; bases with no gene match: 4. The CDR3 has 16 residues. The CDR3 here is CAISTGLAGGTDTQYF. The CDR3 region has the DNA TGTGCCATCAGTACCGGACTAGCGGGGGGTACAGATACGCAGTATTTT.

In its sample, this clonotype was seen a few times. The chain is built from TRBV7-2 and TRBJ2-5; D is possibly TRBD1 (5 bases). Looked up from germline, CDR1 is SGHTA and CDR2 is FQGNSA. Trimming removed 3 bases at V and 5 bases at J, with 13 bases between. The CDR3 contains 14 residues. The DNA for the CDR3 is TGTGCCAGCAGCTTTCCACAGGTGCGGGAGACCCAGTACTTC. Its protein is CASSFPQVRETQYF.

This sequence joins TRBV7-2 and TRBJ2-3, with TRBD2 as a possible D gene (6 bases). CDR3 length equals 15 residues. The V gene lost 4 bases and the J gene lost 1 base, with 12 bases spanning the gap. From germline, CDR1 is SGHTA and CDR2 FQGNSA. CDR3 in amino acids: CASSYPSARTDTQYF. In DNA form, the CDR3 reads TGTGCCAGCAGCTACCCTAGCGCCCGCACAGATACGCAGTATTTT.

Many counts were recorded for this clonotype. The rearrangement uses TRBV5-1 and TRBJ2-7, with 7 positions matching TRBD1. Trimming at V came to 0 bases and at J to 3 bases, leaving 6 bases not matched to a gene. CDR1 and CDR2 from the germline V gene are SGHRS and YFSETQ. The length of the CDR3 is 15 residues. This CDR3 reads CASSLAETGLYEQYF. The CDR3 nucleotides read TGCGCCAGCAGCTTGGCTGAGACAGGGCTCTACGAGCAGTACTTC.

This clonotype was detected many times. The chain uses TRBV6-5 and TRBJ1-1; the D gene is possibly TRBD1 (6 bases). CDR3 size: 16 residues. Trimming left V 2 bases short and J 5 bases short, with 18 bases between. CDR1 is MNHEY and CDR2 is SVGAGI in the germline V gene. DNA for the CDR3: TGTGCCAGCAGTTACACGGGGACACGGGGAGTAACTGAAGCTTTCTTT. It specifies CASSYTGTRGVTEAFF.

Many counts were recorded for this clonotype. The CDR3 DNA is TGTGCCAGCAGCCGAGACAGTCAGCCCCAGCATTTT. Amino acids: CASSRDSQPQHF. V is TRBV7-2 and J is TRBJ1-5; possibly TRBD1 for D (5 bases). CDR3 length: 12 amino acids. V dropped 5 bases and J dropped 6 bases, with 8 bases sitting between them. Germline loops: CDR1 SGHTA, CDR2 FQGNSA.

The sample holds a few counts of this clonotype. The chain uses TRBV3-1 and TRBJ1-6; possible D gene TRBD1, 5 bases. The ends were cut back, 4 bases at V and 7 bases at J, with 14 bases in the middle. This CDR3 has 15 residues. Germline CDR1 LGHDT, CDR2 YNNKEL (reference sequence). The CDR3 DNA sequence: TGTGCCAGCAGCCTACCCCAAGGGGCGAATTCACCCCTCCACTTT. It translates to CASSLPQGANSPLHF. The entire variable domain, with the rest obtained from reference TRBV3-1 and TRBJ1-6, is as follows: DTAVSQTPKYLVTQMGNDKSIKCEQNLGHDTMYWYKQDSKKFLKIMFSYNNKELIINETVPNRFSPKSPDKAHLNLHINSLELGDSAVYFCASSLPQGANSPLHFGNGTRLTVT.

This clonotype was counted many times. The chain has TRBV5-5 and TRBJ2-1; no clear D gene. The CDR3 runs 11 residues. V was cut by 2 bases and J by 10 bases, with 7 bases left in between. Germline CDR1 is SGHKS and CDR2 is YYEKEE (reference sequence). The CDR3 coding sequence is TGTGCCAGCAGCTTTATGGGGGAGCAGTTCTTC. This codes for CASSFMGEQFF. Based on the CDR3 plus reference TRBV5-5 and TRBJ2-1, the full variable domain is DAGVTQSPTHLIKTRGQQVTLRCSPISGHKSVSWYQQVLGQGPQFIFQYYEKEERGRGNFPDRFSARQFPNYSSELNVNALLLGDSALYLCASSFMGEQFFGPGTRLTVL.

The chain carries TRBV7-6 and TRBJ1-1; D is uncertain. Germline loops: CDR1 SGHVS, CDR2 FNYEAQ. This CDR3 comprises 13 residues. The V end was cut by 3 bases, the J end by 5 bases, with 10 bases between. The CDR3 reads CASSFKEGTEAFF. CDR3 DNA sequence: TGTGCCAGCAGCTTCAAAGAAGGGACTGAAGCTTTCTTT.